The source of this T cell receptor beta chain is a study of cytomegalovirus exposure and HLA in healthy donors. Study conclusions and caveats: TCR beta V segments were, for the most part, productive about 90% or about 30% of the time in an earlier analysis. What a later analysis showed was that several of the most significant clusters appeared linked to common viral pathogens.

CDR1 is SGHTA, CDR2 FQGNSA, per germline. The CDR3 contains 16 residues. V lost 0 bases and J lost 10; bases outside the gene matches: 10. Points on this clone: Its antigen remains unidentified.

Primers included in the PCR were 60 Vbeta and 13 Jbeta primers. In the original workflow: Approximately 83 million unique TCR beta chains, roughly 10 million shared, were counted in a later analysis. Profiled with immunoSEQ multiplex PCR; TCRdb holds only in-frame clones, not every one. V and J calls and clone size come straight from that table; D and trimming were deduced from the DNA. The sample shows 90,000 to 100,000 clones, 70% to 80% of them seen only once. This TCR came from a female donor in good health and CMV-seronegative. The sequenced sample consisted of PBMCs. The genes are TRBV7-2 and TRBJ1-4; 8 bases are a match to TRBD1. The DNA for the CDR3 is TGTGCCAGCAGCTTAGCGTCCGGGACAGGTATTGGAAAACTGTTTTTT. Residues: CASSLASGTGIGKLFF.